Given below is one TCR beta chain in context. The data stem from a study of shared T cell receptors in the human thymus. The data were produced by immunoSEQ multiplex PCR, yet TCRdb's version contains in-frame clones alone and is incomplete. The sample lists 550,000 to 800,000 clones; roughly 88% were seen once. The CDR3 extends over 15 amino acids. Trimming shortened V by 0 bases and J by 5 bases, and 14 bases separated the two germline ends. Germline values: CDR1 SGDLS, CDR2 YYNGEE. A further study also used this sample, focusing on human thymus T cells.

The TCR originated in a girl in the first two years of life with a congenital heart defect. V gene TRBV9 combines with J gene TRBJ2-5; D possibly corresponds to TRBD2 (6 bases). Source material: thymocytes. This CDR3 is CASSVVGGPHETQYF. The CDR3 bases are TGTGCCAGCAGCGTAGTGGGGGGACCCCATGAGACCCAGTACTTC.